A single sample is the source of the 6 T cell receptor beta chains below, sequenced in a study of control samples from healthy donors and cancer patients. Clones were sequenced by immunoSEQ multiplex PCR, and TCRdb holds only the in-frame ones, with some missing. The table includes around 29,000 clones, 70% to 85% detected once. The sequencing input was PBMCs. Receptors originate from a man in his sixties with head and neck cancer.

The chain employs TRBV12-3 or TRBV12-4 and TRBJ1-1; TRBD1 is a possible D gene (6 bases). The CDR3 extends over 13 amino acids. V was shortened by 5 bases and J by 1 base, with 8 bases between the two germline ends. The DNA for the CDR3 is TGTGCCAGCAGTCAACAGGGGAACACTGAAGCTTTCTTT. Protein: CASSQQGNTEAFF.

The rearrangement joins TRBV5-1 to TRBJ2-3; TRBD2 matches at 11 bases. This CDR3 has 15 amino acids. V trimming: 4 bases; J trimming: 3 bases; junction bases outside the gene matches: 4. Germline V gives CDR1 SGHRS, CDR2 YFSETQ. Written as DNA, the CDR3 is TGCGCCAGCAGCCCCGGGACTAGCGGTACAGATACGCAGTATTTT. This translates into CASSPGTSGTDTQYF.

V gene TRBV7-9 combines with J gene TRBJ2-2; D is undetermined. The CDR3 has 15 amino acids. Germline assignment: CDR1 SEHNR and CDR2 FQNEAQ (reference sequence). V gave up 4 bases and J gave up 5 bases, with 14 bases separating them. CDR3 loop: CASSSPGRKTGELFF. CDR3 DNA: TGTGCCAGCAGCTCGCCTGGTCGGAAGACCGGGGAGCTGTTTTTT.

The CDR3 nucleotides are TGTGCCAGCAGCCAAGTCGGGACAGGGGTCTCCTACAATGAGCAGTTCTTC. Protein sequence: CASSQVGTGVSYNEQFF. This chain links TRBV4-2 with TRBJ2-1, with 10 bases that match TRBD1. Germline V gene sequence: CDR1 LGHNA, CDR2 YNFKEQ. CDR3 length: 17 amino acids. Germline trimming cut 1 base from V and 0 bases from J; bases unmatched to any gene: 3.

The chain has TRBV5-1 and TRBJ1-2; weak D call: TRBD1 (5 bases). The CDR3 is 16 residues long. With 0 bases removed from V and 2 bases from J, the gap between germline ends came to 14 bases. The germline CDR1 and CDR2 sequences are SGHRS and YFSETQ. The CDR3 sequence: CASSLADSQRNYGYTF. In DNA form, the CDR3 reads TGCGCCAGCAGCTTGGCCGACAGCCAAAGGAACTATGGCTACACCTTC. Combining the CDR3 with reference TRBV5-1 and TRBJ1-2 gives the whole variable domain KAGVTQTPRYLIKTRGQQVTLSCSPISGHRSVSWYQQTPGQGLQFLFEYFSETQRNKGNFPGRFSGRQFSNSRSEMNVSTLELGDSALYLCASSLADSQRNYGYTFGSGTRLTVV.

The V and J genes are TRBV27 and TRBJ2-1; no definite D call. The germline gives CDR1 MNHEY, CDR2 SMNVEV (reference sequence). The V end lost 3 bases, the J end lost 9 bases, and 9 bases lay between the germline ends. The CDR3 has 12 amino acids. CDR3 bases: TGTGCCAGCAGTTTTATAGGCGCTGAGCAGTTCTTC. Translation gives CASSFIGAEQFF.